This record looks at one T cell receptor beta chain sequence and its context. The antigen is undetermined. The germline V gene encodes CDR1 GTSNPN and CDR2 SVGIG (reference sequence). The CDR3 sequence is 15 residues long. V shed 1 base and J shed 0 bases, with 10 bases lying between them. The table came from immunoSEQ multiplex PCR; TCRdb's copy has only in-frame clones and leaves some out. The table has approximately 10,000 clones, approximately 51% seen once. This entry is derived from a study of T cell clonotyping in hematopoietic cell transplantation. The study, taken as a whole, reports: Higher Inverse Simpson Index values in graft donor and pretransplant recipient predicted broader posttransplant TCR diversity. CD4 and CD8 repertoire contributions could not be separated without sorting. Recipient TCR diversity dropped after transplant; expanded clonotypes rose from day 30 to 180. Few recipient clonotypes overlapped donors; over 95% were de novo at given depth.

The starting material was peripheral blood mononuclear cells, obtained 100 days after allogeneic stem cell transplant. The receptor's source is a female patient aged 50-59 years who had an allogeneic stem cell transplant from an unrelated donor, so the T cells may come from the graft donor. Some clones in this sample may be carry-over from other donors' samples. This rearrangement joins TRBV30 to TRBJ2-1; D is tentatively TRBD1 or TRBD2 (5 bases each). For the CDR3, the DNA is TGTGCCTGGAGTGGAGGGGCTAGCTCCTACAATGAGCAGTTCTTC. It encodes CAWSGGASSYNEQFF.